The 16 T cell receptor beta chains below all came from one sample that was sequenced in a study of cytomegalovirus exposure and HLA in healthy donors. The method was immunoSEQ multiplex PCR; TCRdb's version includes in-frame clones alone and lacks a portion of them. The sample contains approximately 110,000 clones, around nine tenths of which appear only once. The specimen was PBMCs. Source of these receptors: a woman under 30 in good health and CMV-seronegative.

The rearrangement joins TRBV27 to TRBJ2-1, with 13 bases lining up with TRBD2. Germline values: CDR1 MNHEY, CDR2 SMNVEV (reference sequence). With 6 bases clipped from V and 6 bases from J, the junction kept 5 bases outside the gene matches. The CDR3 is 15 amino acids. This CDR3 is CASRGGLAGFNEQFF. For the CDR3, the DNA is TGTGCCAGCAGAGGGGGACTAGCGGGATTCAATGAGCAGTTCTTC.

The chain couples TRBV28 to TRBJ2-5; a weak D match, TRBD2 (7 bases). Germline values: CDR1 MDHEN, CDR2 SYDVKM. This CDR3 contains 14 residues. V lost 3 bases and J 5 bases, leaving 13 bases between the germline ends. The CDR3 sequence is CASSFGGPGETQYF. CDR3 bases: TGTGCCAGCAGTTTCGGGGGGCCTGGGGAGACCCAGTACTTC.

The chain couples TRBV4-3 to TRBJ1-2; 10 nucleotides agree with TRBD1. After removal of 4 bases from V and 2 bases from J, the junction contained 1 base not matched to a gene. The CDR3 runs 14 residues. The germline V gene has CDR1 LGHNA and CDR2 YSLEER. CDR3: CASSPTGGNYGYTF. CDR3 DNA sequence: TGCGCCAGCAGCCCGACAGGGGGCAACTATGGCTACACCTTC.

This chain uses TRBV6-6 with TRBJ2-3; 8 bases line up with TRBD1. V trimming: 8 bases; J trimming: 2 bases; junction bases outside the gene matches: 12. The CDR3 spans 16 residues. Per germline, CDR1 MNHNY and CDR2 SVGAGI (reference sequence). The CDR3 loop reads CASSEAAGGFTDTQYF. The CDR3 DNA is TGTGCCAGCTCCGAGGCTGCAGGGGGCTTCACAGATACGCAGTATTTT.

This chain connects TRBV2 to TRBJ2-5; 10 bases fit TRBD2. CDR3 length equals 16 residues. Germline lookup yields CDR1 SNHLY and CDR2 FYNNEI. After removal of 7 bases from V and 4 bases from J, the junction contained 12 bases not matched to a gene. CDR3: CASMGASGSRGETQYF. As DNA, the CDR3 is TGTGCCAGCATGGGGGCTAGCGGGAGTCGTGGAGAGACCCAGTACTTC. Together with reference TRBV2 and TRBJ2-5, the CDR3 gives the full variable domain: EPEVTQTPSHQVTQMGQEVILRCVPISNHLYFYWYRQILGQKVEFLVSFYNNEISEKSEIFDDQFSVERPDGSNFTLKIRSTKLEDSAMYFCASMGASGSRGETQYFGPGTRLLVL.

This clone appeared once. The genes are TRBV18 and TRBJ1-1; D is uncertain. Trimming removed 3 bases from V and 11 bases from J, with 16 bases in between. The CDR3 length is 13 residues. The germline V gene has CDR1 KGHSH and CDR2 LQKENI. CDR3 protein: CASSPRHRTEAFF. Here the CDR3 DNA reads TGTGCCAGCTCACCTCGACACAGAACAGAGGCTTTCTTT.

The genes are TRBV6-5 and TRBJ1-6; tentative D call: TRBD1 (5 bases). The CDR3 loop spans 15 amino acids. CDR1 is MNHEY and CDR2 is SVGAGI in the germline V gene. V lost 4 bases to trimming and J lost 9 bases, with 16 bases between them. The CDR3 DNA follows: TGTGCCAGCAGTTCTTTGGGGGGTTCCGGTTCACCCCTCCACTTT. Its translation: CASSSLGGSGSPLHF.

The chain carries TRBV12-5 and TRBJ2-7; perhaps TRBD1 as D (5 bases). The CDR3 sequence is 17 residues long. V lost 0 bases and J 2 bases, leaving 17 bases between the germline ends. Germline-derived CDR1 and CDR2 are LGHNT and FRNRAP. In nucleotides, the CDR3 is TGTGCTAGTGGTTTGGTACCCGGCGGAGACAGCGCCTACGAGCAGTACTTC. The encoded protein is CASGLVPGGDSAYEQYF.

This chain joins TRBV28 and TRBJ1-5; D gene uncertain. This CDR3 contains 14 residues. CDR1 is MDHEN and CDR2 is SYDVKM in the germline V gene. V lost 1 base and J lost 4, with 8 bases in between. CDR3 coding DNA: TGTGCCAGCAGTTTATCCCCCGGTAATCAGCCCCAGCATTTT. Amino acid sequence: CASSLSPGNQPQHF.

V and J are TRBV15 and TRBJ1-5, with TRBD1 matching 8 bases. Germline CDR1 is LNHNV and CDR2 is YYDKDF (reference sequence). The CDR3 loop spans 16 amino acids. J lost 2 bases, V lost 3 bases, and 6 bases had no gene match. The CDR3 spells CATSRNRGGGNQPQHF. The DNA of the CDR3 is TGTGCCACCAGCAGGAACAGGGGGGGTGGCAATCAGCCCCAGCATTTT.

J is TRBJ1-4 and V is TRBV18; perhaps TRBD1 as D (5 bases). Germline assignment: CDR1 KGHSH and CDR2 LQKENI. CDR3 length: 16 residues. The V and J ends lost 3 bases and 0 bases respectively, with 11 bases between them. Here the CDR3 reads CASSPLGGATNEKLFF. CDR3 DNA sequence: TGTGCCAGCTCACCCCTTGGGGGGGCAACTAATGAAAAACTGTTTTTT.

This rearrangement joins TRBV27 to TRBJ2-5, with a possible D match to TRBD1 (6 bases). V dropped 6 bases and J dropped 5 bases, with 16 bases sitting between them. This CDR3 contains 14 residues. From germline, CDR1 is MNHEY and CDR2 SMNVEV (reference sequence). The CDR3: CASRPDSRQETQYF. For the CDR3, the DNA is TGTGCCAGCAGGCCGGACAGCCGGCAGGAGACCCAGTACTTC.

The chain uses TRBV5-6 and TRBJ2-5; 9 bases fit TRBD1. Germline V CDR1 and CDR2: SGHDT, YYEEEE. Losses at the gene ends were 6 bases for V and 5 bases for J; bases not matched to a gene: 5. CDR3 size: 13 residues. CDR3 bases: TGTGCCAGCACCCTGACAGGGGGGGAGACCCAGTACTTC. It yields the protein CASTLTGGETQYF.

The CDR3 DNA reads as TGTGCCAGCAGCTGGGGACTAGCGGGGGGGTCCCGGGAGACCCAGTACTTC. Protein: CASSWGLAGGSRETQYF. J is TRBJ2-5 and V is TRBV7-2; 16 bases are shared with TRBD2. Germline V gives CDR1 SGHTA, CDR2 FQGNSA. This CDR3 spans 17 amino acids. Losses at the gene ends were 4 bases for V and 5 bases for J; bases not matched to a gene: 7.

The genes are TRBV27 and TRBJ2-1; no clear D. The CDR3 is 13 amino acids. Trimming removed 3 bases at V and 9 bases at J, with 12 bases between. Per the germline V gene, CDR1 is MNHEY and CDR2 is SMNVEV (reference sequence). The CDR3, as DNA: TGTGCCAGCAGTTTTCTAGTACACGGTGAGCAGTTCTTC. Translation: CASSFLVHGEQFF.

This clone was recorded only once. The chain employs TRBV28 and TRBJ1-4; D is perhaps TRBD1 (5 bases). The V end lost 6 bases, the J end lost 8 bases, and 13 bases lay between the germline ends. This CDR3 region has 13 residues. Germline assignment: CDR1 MDHEN and CDR2 SYDVKM. CDR3 loop: CASRGPLREKLFF. DNA for the CDR3: TGTGCCAGCAGGGGGCCCTTGCGAGAAAAACTGTTTTTT.